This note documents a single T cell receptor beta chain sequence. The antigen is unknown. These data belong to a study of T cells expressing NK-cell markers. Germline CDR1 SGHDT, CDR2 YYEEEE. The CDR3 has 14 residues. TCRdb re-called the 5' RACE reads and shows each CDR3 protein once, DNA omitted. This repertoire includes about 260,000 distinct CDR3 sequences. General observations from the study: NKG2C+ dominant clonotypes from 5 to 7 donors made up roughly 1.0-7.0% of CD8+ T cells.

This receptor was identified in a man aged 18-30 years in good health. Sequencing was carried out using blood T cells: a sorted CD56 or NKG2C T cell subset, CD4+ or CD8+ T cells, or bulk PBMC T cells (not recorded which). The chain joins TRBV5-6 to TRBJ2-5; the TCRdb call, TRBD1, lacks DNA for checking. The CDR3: CASTVQGTQETQYF.